This T cell receptor beta chain derives from a study of OX40 agonist ivuxolimab in advanced cancers. For context, the study as a whole: Ivuxolimab, which targeted the costimulatory receptor OX40 (CD134), was an agonistic, fully human IgG2 monoclonal antibody. Intravenous ivuxolimab was administered to patients every 2 weeks at six dose levels: 0.01, 0.1, 0.3, 1.5, 3 and 10 mg/kg. Among the 50 to 55 dose-escalation patients, approximately 20 had hepatocellular carcinoma, about 15 melanoma, 9 renal cell carcinoma and 9 head and neck cancer. The dose-escalation cohort was 82.7% male with a mean age of roughly 60 years, ranging from roughly 23 to 85. Patients were allowed to have had prior anti-PD-1, anti-PD-L1 or anti-CTLA-4 therapy, and roughly 40% of the dose-escalation patients had been treated with checkpoint inhibitors. Partial responses occurred in three dose-escalation patients, of whom one had hepatocellular carcinoma and two had cutaneous melanoma. Peripheral TCRbeta sequencing aimed to test whether ivuxolimab altered TCR sequence diversity and caused clonal T-cell expansion. The paper reports the monotherapy dose-escalation portion (N of about 51 patients) of the phase I ivuxolimab trial.

Study-wide conclusions, independent of this receptor: After ivuxolimab, more expanded clones were found on average in CD8+ T cells than in CD4+ T cells. Antigen specificity was not determined for the clonally expanded peripheral T cells. In the 0.1-3.0 mg/kg groups, partial responders were among the patients with the lowest normalized peripheral clonal expansion, particularly in CD8+ T cells. Low levels of normalized T-cell clonal expansion were also seen in some patients who did not respond. At doses of 0.1 to 3.0 mg/kg, clonal expansion of both CD4+ and CD8+ T cells in blood was seen between baseline and week 6.

Genomic DNA was extracted from sorted cells for sequencing of the TCRbeta CDR3 region. TCRbeta CDR3 regions were sequenced using the immunoSEQ Assay. In TCRdb, the immuneACCESS table is reduced to in-frame sequences with V and J assigned. These tables do not hold every clone; where another copy was compared, an unresolved V gene accounts for under half, and the others remain unexplained. The sample contains just over 80,000 clones, roughly 90% of them found a single time. The leading ten clones occupy around 0.7% of the sample. The trial excluded patients who had a history of autoimmune disease or who were on systemic immunosuppression. Peripheral blood for TCR sequencing was collected from all dose cohorts at baseline, on cycle 4 day 1, and on cycle 7 day 1. Samples came from an open-label, multicenter, first-in-human phase I dose-escalation trial of ivuxolimab. Adults with locally advanced or metastatic melanoma, renal cell, hepatocellular, or head and neck squamous cell carcinoma were enrolled in the trial. CD4+ and CD8+ T cells were sorted separately from peripheral blood before TCR sequencing.

This clone was counted once. No antigen is known for it. Per-base qualities were not stored, and no clone one base away is much larger. The V end loses 6 bases and the J end loses 4 bases, and a stretch of 10 bases separates them. Spanning cysteine to phenylalanine, the CDR3 consists of 13 amino acids. Here the CDR3 DNA is all that survives: 39 bases in frame from base 1. The germline V gene supplies CDR1 MDHEN and CDR2 SYDVKM. This specimen was CD4+ or CD8+ T cells sorted from blood, taken in a trial of the OX40 agonist ivuxolimab. The chain was built from TRBV28 and TRBJ1-5, with a weak D call of TRBD1 (6 bases match). The sequence was obtained from an adult with an advanced solid tumor such as melanoma, head and neck, liver or kidney cancer. In nucleotide form, the sequence is TGTGCCAGCAGCTCGCAGGGGAATCAGCCCCAGCATTTT. This sequence encodes CASSSQGNQPQHF.